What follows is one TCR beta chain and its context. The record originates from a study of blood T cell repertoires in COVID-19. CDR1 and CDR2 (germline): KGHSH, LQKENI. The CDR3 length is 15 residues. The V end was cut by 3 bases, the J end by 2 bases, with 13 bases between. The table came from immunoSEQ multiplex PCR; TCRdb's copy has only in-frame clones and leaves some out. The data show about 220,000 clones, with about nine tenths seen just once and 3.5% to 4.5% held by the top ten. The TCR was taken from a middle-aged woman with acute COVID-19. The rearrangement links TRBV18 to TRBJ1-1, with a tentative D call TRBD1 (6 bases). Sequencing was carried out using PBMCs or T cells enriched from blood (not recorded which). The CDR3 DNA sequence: TGTGCCAGCTCACCCCGAGGGACAAGCAACACTGAAGCTTTCTTT. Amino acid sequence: CASSPRGTSNTEAFF.